Listed below are T cell receptor beta chains from one sample, sequenced in a study of T cells in Graves' hyperthyroidism and ophthalmopathy. One entry per CDR3 protein results from TCRdb running MiXCR on the multiplex PCR reads. The sample records approximately 210,000 distinct CDR3 sequences, roughly 17% being singletons. The sequencing sample was made of blood. Every receptor here comes from a man in his fifties with Graves' hyperthyroidism. Each CDR3 is given with its conserved first and last residue. The D gene is left open where the match is weak. Some rows have no size entry. The others give once, few or many, or a class for an expanded clone.

clone size: many; V gene: TRBV7-2; D gene: NA; J gene: TRBJ2-3; CDR3 protein: CASSLWGIVSGDTQYF; CDR3 DNA: TGTGCCAGCAGCCTATGGGGGATTGTTAGTGGCGATACGCAGTATTTT
clone size: NA; V gene: TRBV27; D gene: NA; J gene: TRBJ2-3; CDR3 protein: CASSIGLGGGFDTQYF; CDR3 DNA: TGTGCCAGCAGTATAGGGCTAGGAGGAGGTTTTGATACGCAGTATTTT
clone size: NA; V gene: TRBV24-1; D gene: TRBD2; J gene: TRBJ2-1; CDR3 protein: CATMRTSGNNEQFF; CDR3 DNA: TGTGCCACCATGAGGACTAGCGGGAACAATGAGCAGTTCTTC
clone size: many; V gene: TRBV5-1; D gene: NA; J gene: TRBJ2-1; CDR3 protein: CASAPLGVYNEQFF; CDR3 DNA: TGCGCCAGCGCACCTCTAGGGGTTTACAATGAGCAGTTCTTC
clone size: many; V gene: TRBV11-2; D gene: NA; J gene: TRBJ2-2; CDR3 protein: CASRKRVGELFF; CDR3 DNA: TGTGCCAGCAGGAAGCGCGTCGGGGAGCTGTTTTTT
clone size: many; V gene: TRBV5-1; D gene: TRBD2; J gene: TRBJ2-2; CDR3 protein: CASSRIRVAGGDYTGELFF; CDR3 DNA: TGCGCCAGCAGCCGGATCAGGGTAGCGGGAGGGGACTACACCGGGGAGCTGTTTTTT
clone size: few; V gene: TRBV4-1; D gene: NA; J gene: TRBJ1-4; CDR3 protein: CASSNRFIPTNEKLFF; CDR3 DNA: TGCGCCAGCAGCAATAGATTTATTCCAACTAATGAAAAACTGTTTTTT
clone size: NA; V gene: TRBV7-8; D gene: NA; J gene: TRBJ1-2; CDR3 protein: CASSFGAPGDMVGYTF; CDR3 DNA: TGTGCCAGCAGCTTTGGCGCTCCGGGGGACATGGTTGGCTACACCTTC
clone size: NA; V gene: TRBV28; D gene: NA; J gene: TRBJ1-1; CDR3 protein: CPSTPDRLSTEAFF; CDR3 DNA: TGTCCCAGCACTCCGGACAGACTGAGCACTGAAGCTTTCTTT
clone size: few; V gene: TRBV9; D gene: NA; J gene: TRBJ2-3; CDR3 protein: CASSVMGRTDTQYF; CDR3 DNA: TGTGCCAGCAGCGTAATGGGGCGGACAGATACGCAGTATTTT
clone size: many; V gene: TRBV9; D gene: TRBD2; J gene: TRBJ2-1; CDR3 protein: CASSAAGGSIGEQFF; CDR3 DNA: TGTGCCAGCAGCGCAGCGGGAGGAAGTATTGGTGAGCAGTTCTTC
clone size: NA; V gene: TRBV7-9; D gene: TRBD2; J gene: TRBJ2-2; CDR3 protein: CASSPPSGRAVAELFF; CDR3 DNA: TGTGCCAGCAGCCCACCTAGCGGGAGGGCCGTAGCGGAGCTGTTTTTT
clone size: many; V gene: TRBV12-3/TRBV12-4; D gene: NA; J gene: TRBJ2-5; CDR3 protein: CASSLVESETQYF; CDR3 DNA: TGTGCCAGCAGTTTAGTGGAATCAGAGACCCAGTACTTC
clone size: many; V gene: TRBV9; D gene: TRBD1; J gene: TRBJ1-2; CDR3 protein: CASSVGTGVYYGYTF; CDR3 DNA: TGTGCCAGCAGCGTAGGGACAGGGGTGTACTATGGCTACACCTTC
clone size: many; V gene: TRBV20-1; D gene: NA; J gene: TRBJ1-4; CDR3 protein: CSAVDRSLAEKLFF; CDR3 DNA: TGCAGTGCTGTTGACAGGTCCCTGGCCGAAAAACTGTTTTTT
clone size: many; V gene: TRBV3-1; D gene: NA; J gene: TRBJ1-2; CDR3 protein: CASSRGTTNYGYTF; CDR3 DNA: TGTGCCAGCAGCCGGGGTACAACTAACTATGGCTACACCTTC
clone size: many; V gene: TRBV7-9; D gene: TRBD2; J gene: TRBJ2-1; CDR3 protein: CASSLVLADNEQFF; CDR3 DNA: TGTGCCAGCAGCTTAGTACTAGCGGACAATGAGCAGTTCTTC
clone size: many; V gene: TRBV28; D gene: TRBD1; J gene: TRBJ1-5; CDR3 protein: CASSPRDSAFYSNQPQHF; CDR3 DNA: TGTGCCAGCAGTCCACGGGACAGCGCCTTTTATAGCAATCAGCCCCAGCATTTT
clone size: NA; V gene: TRBV3-1; D gene: NA; J gene: TRBJ2-1; CDR3 protein: CASSPPFVYNEQFF; CDR3 DNA: TGTGCCAGCAGCCCCCCCTTTGTTTACAATGAGCAGTTCTTC
clone size: NA; V gene: TRBV28; D gene: TRBD1; J gene: TRBJ2-7; CDR3 protein: CASSEDRGHNEQYF; CDR3 DNA: TGTGCCAGCAGTGAGGACAGGGGGCACAACGAGCAGTACTTC
clone size: many; V gene: TRBV12-3/TRBV12-4; D gene: TRBD1; J gene: TRBJ2-1; CDR3 protein: CASSRQGAYNEQFF; CDR3 DNA: TGTGCCAGCAGTCGACAGGGGGCCTACAATGAGCAGTTCTTC
clone size: NA; V gene: TRBV5-1; D gene: NA; J gene: TRBJ1-1; CDR3 protein: CASSLVGLQGQIADTEAFF; CDR3 DNA: TGTGCCAGCAGCTTGGTCGGTTTGCAGGGGCAGATCGCGGACACTGAAGCTTTCTTT